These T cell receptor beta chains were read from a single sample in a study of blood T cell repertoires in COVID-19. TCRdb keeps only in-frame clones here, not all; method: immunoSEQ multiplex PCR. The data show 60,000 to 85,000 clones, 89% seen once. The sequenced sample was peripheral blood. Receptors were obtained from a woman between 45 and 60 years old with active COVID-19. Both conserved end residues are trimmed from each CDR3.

cdr3_aa: ASSLAWSREETQY
j_call: TRBJ2-5
v_call: TRBV7-2
cdr3_length: 13

cdr3_aa: ASSLGYGSEGTGELF
j_call: TRBJ2-2
v_call: TRBV11-2
cdr3_length: 15

cdr3_aa: ASRGIQGKDTQY
j_call: TRBJ2-3
v_call: TRBV6-6
cdr3_length: 12

cdr3_aa: ASRLSGPGDTGELF
j_call: TRBJ2-2
v_call: TRBV11-3
cdr3_length: 14

cdr3_aa: ASSSSGTGAGANVLT
j_call: TRBJ2-6
v_call: TRBV5-1
cdr3_length: 15

cdr3_aa: ASSPGLAGDTQY
j_call: TRBJ2-3
v_call: TRBV11-2
cdr3_length: 12

cdr3_aa: ASSRLAGNTGELF
j_call: TRBJ2-2
v_call: TRBV19
cdr3_length: 13

cdr3_aa: ASSRRQNPYNEQF
j_call: TRBJ2-1
v_call: TRBV27
cdr3_length: 13

cdr3_aa: ASSPGGTQY
j_call: TRBJ2-3
v_call: TRBV12-3/TRBV12-4
cdr3_length: 9

cdr3_aa: AISELLAGTSTDTQY
j_call: TRBJ2-3
v_call: TRBV10-3
cdr3_length: 15

cdr3_aa: ASSPANSLTDTQY
j_call: TRBJ2-3
v_call: TRBV5-5
cdr3_length: 13

cdr3_aa: ASSEKRAGVFGLRGYT
j_call: TRBJ1-2
v_call: TRBV6-1
cdr3_length: 16

cdr3_aa: ASSLTRTSGNEQF
j_call: TRBJ2-1
v_call: TRBV6-6
cdr3_length: 13

cdr3_aa: ASSSLGQGDGEQY
j_call: TRBJ2-7
v_call: TRBV5-6
cdr3_length: 13

cdr3_aa: ASSLGTPNTGELF
j_call: TRBJ2-2
v_call: TRBV7-9
cdr3_length: 13

cdr3_aa: ASSQGGLRETQY
j_call: TRBJ2-5
v_call: TRBV3-1/TRBV3-2
cdr3_length: 12

cdr3_aa: ASSQLPGLAGVEQF
j_call: TRBJ2-1
v_call: TRBV14
cdr3_length: 14

cdr3_aa: ASSTQVTDTQY
j_call: TRBJ2-3
v_call: TRBV9
cdr3_length: 11

cdr3_aa: ASSRNPGQDYEQY
j_call: TRBJ2-7
v_call: TRBV5-1
cdr3_length: 13

cdr3_aa: AITRGSGEAF
j_call: TRBJ1-1
v_call: TRBV10-3
cdr3_length: 10

cdr3_aa: ASSPRPRGNTGELF
j_call: TRBJ2-2
v_call: TRBV5-1
cdr3_length: 14

cdr3_aa: ASSRDRPNTEAF
j_call: TRBJ1-1
v_call: TRBV7-8
cdr3_length: 12

cdr3_aa: AWGGQGSGTQH
j_call: TRBJ1-5
v_call: TRBV30
cdr3_length: 11

cdr3_aa: ASSYSTRVGGGYT
j_call: TRBJ1-2
v_call: TRBV6-5
cdr3_length: 13

cdr3_aa: ASSPNPSGRAYEQF
j_call: TRBJ2-1
v_call: TRBV18
cdr3_length: 14

cdr3_aa: ASSLPNQPQH
j_call: TRBJ1-5
v_call: TRBV28
cdr3_length: 10

cdr3_aa: AWRGAGQETQY
j_call: TRBJ2-5
v_call: TRBV30
cdr3_length: 11

cdr3_aa: ASSSGLGTSGRDYEQY
j_call: TRBJ2-7
v_call: TRBV5-1
cdr3_length: 16

cdr3_aa: ASLDEGRSGEAF
j_call: TRBJ1-1
v_call: TRBV18
cdr3_length: 12

cdr3_aa: ASRTSGHNEQF
j_call: TRBJ2-1
v_call: TRBV28
cdr3_length: 11

cdr3_aa: ASSATSEGQQF
j_call: TRBJ2-1
v_call: TRBV9
cdr3_length: 11

cdr3_aa: ASSFQGIYSPLH
j_call: TRBJ1-6
v_call: TRBV5-6
cdr3_length: 12

cdr3_aa: SASVSLAGYGEQF
j_call: TRBJ2-1
v_call: TRBV20-1
cdr3_length: 13

cdr3_aa: ASSEPGHIQH
j_call: TRBJ1-5
v_call: TRBV10-2
cdr3_length: 10

cdr3_aa: ASSGGHPNTEAF
j_call: TRBJ1-1
v_call: TRBV9
cdr3_length: 12

cdr3_aa: ASSQAGGNYGYT
j_call: TRBJ1-2
v_call: TRBV3-1/TRBV3-2
cdr3_length: 12

cdr3_aa: ASSQDGGRQETQY
j_call: TRBJ2-5
v_call: TRBV7-9
cdr3_length: 13

cdr3_aa: AWSVVSDNEQF
j_call: TRBJ2-1
v_call: TRBV30
cdr3_length: 11

cdr3_aa: ASRSSGGREQF
j_call: TRBJ2-1
v_call: TRBV11-3
cdr3_length: 11

cdr3_aa: SVDSGAGANVLT
j_call: TRBJ2-6
v_call: TRBV29-1
cdr3_length: 12

cdr3_aa: ASSLGTAYNEQF
j_call: TRBJ2-1
v_call: TRBV7-3
cdr3_length: 12

cdr3_aa: ASSKIDRATNYGYT
j_call: TRBJ1-2
v_call: TRBV28
cdr3_length: 14